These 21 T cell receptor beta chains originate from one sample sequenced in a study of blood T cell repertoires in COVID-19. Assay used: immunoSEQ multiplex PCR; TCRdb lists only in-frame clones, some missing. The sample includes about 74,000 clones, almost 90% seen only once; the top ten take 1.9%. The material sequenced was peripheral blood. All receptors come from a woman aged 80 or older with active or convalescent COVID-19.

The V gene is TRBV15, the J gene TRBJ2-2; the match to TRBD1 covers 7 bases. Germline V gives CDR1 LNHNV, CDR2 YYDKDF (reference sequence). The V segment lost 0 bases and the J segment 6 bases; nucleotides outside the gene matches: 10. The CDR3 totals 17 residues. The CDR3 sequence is CATSRDQGVIGAGELFF. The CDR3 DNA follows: TGTGCCACCAGCAGAGATCAGGGGGTTATCGGGGCCGGGGAGCTGTTTTTT.

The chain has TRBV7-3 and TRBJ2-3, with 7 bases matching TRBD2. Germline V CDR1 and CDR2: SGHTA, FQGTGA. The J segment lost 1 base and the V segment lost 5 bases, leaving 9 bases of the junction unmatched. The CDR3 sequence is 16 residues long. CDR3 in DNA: TGTGCCAGCAGCCGAGGAAGGGCGGGAGGCACAGATACGCAGTATTTT. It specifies CASSRGRAGGTDTQYF.

The CDR3 loop is CSASRDRNYEQYF. The CDR3, as DNA: TGCAGTGCTAGTCGTGACAGAAACTACGAGCAGTACTTC. The chain joins TRBV20-1 to TRBJ2-7, with D tentatively TRBD1 (5 bases). Germline assignment: CDR1 DFQATT and CDR2 SNEGSKA (reference sequence). The CDR3 consists of 13 residues. Trimming removed 3 bases at V and 3 bases at J, with 12 bases between.

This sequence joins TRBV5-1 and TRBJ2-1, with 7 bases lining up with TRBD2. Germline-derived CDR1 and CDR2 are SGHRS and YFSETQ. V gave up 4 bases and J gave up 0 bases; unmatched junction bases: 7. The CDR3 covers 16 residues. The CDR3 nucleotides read TGCGCCAGCAGCCCCGGAGCGGGAAGCTCCTACAATGAGCAGTTCTTC. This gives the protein CASSPGAGSSYNEQFF.

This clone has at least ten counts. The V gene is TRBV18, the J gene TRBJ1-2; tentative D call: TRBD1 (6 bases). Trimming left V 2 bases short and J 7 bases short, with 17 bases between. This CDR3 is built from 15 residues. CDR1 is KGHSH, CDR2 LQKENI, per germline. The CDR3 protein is CASSPEAGAKIGYTF. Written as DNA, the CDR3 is TGTGCCAGCTCACCAGAGGCGGGGGCGAAGATTGGCTACACCTTC.

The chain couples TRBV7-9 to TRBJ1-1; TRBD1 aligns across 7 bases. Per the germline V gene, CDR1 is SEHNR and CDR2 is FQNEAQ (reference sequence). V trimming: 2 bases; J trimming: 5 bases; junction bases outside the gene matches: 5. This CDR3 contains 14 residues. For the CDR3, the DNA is TGTGCCAGCAGCTTAAGACAGGGCGAAACTGAAGCTTTCTTT. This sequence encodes CASSLRQGETEAFF. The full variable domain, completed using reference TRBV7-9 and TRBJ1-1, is DTGVSQNPRHKITKRGQNVTFRCDPISEHNRLYWYRQTLGQGPEFLTYFQNEAQLEKSRLLSDRFSAERPKGSFSTLEIQRTEQGDSAMYLCASSLRQGETEAFFGQGTRLTVV.

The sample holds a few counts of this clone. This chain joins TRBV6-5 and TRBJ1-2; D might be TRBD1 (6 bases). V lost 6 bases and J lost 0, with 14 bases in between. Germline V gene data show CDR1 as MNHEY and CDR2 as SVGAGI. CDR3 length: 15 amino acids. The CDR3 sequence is CASRLTGLANYGYTF. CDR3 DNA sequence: TGTGCCAGCAGACTCACAGGGTTAGCTAACTATGGCTACACCTTC.

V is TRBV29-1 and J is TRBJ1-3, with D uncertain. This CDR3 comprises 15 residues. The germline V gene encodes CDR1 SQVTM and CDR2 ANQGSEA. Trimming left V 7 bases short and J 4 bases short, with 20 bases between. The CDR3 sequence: CSAEAPGRMGNTIYF. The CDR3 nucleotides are TGCAGCGCCGAAGCTCCCGGCAGGATGGGAAACACCATATATTTT.

CDR3 sequence reads: CASSLSGLLTDTQYF. In DNA form, the CDR3 reads TGTGCCAGCAGCTTATCGGGACTACTCACAGATACGCAGTATTTT. This rearrangement joins TRBV11-3 to TRBJ2-3, with TRBD2 identical over 7 bases. CDR1 SGHNT and CDR2 YENEEA come from the germline V gene. This CDR3 has 15 amino acids. V lost 2 bases to trimming and J lost 2 bases; unmatched junction nucleotides: 4.

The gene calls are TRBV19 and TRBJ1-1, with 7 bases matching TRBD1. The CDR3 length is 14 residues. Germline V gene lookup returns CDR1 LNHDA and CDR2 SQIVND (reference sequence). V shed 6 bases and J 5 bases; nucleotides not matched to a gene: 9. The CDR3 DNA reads TGTGCCAGTAGACCCTTTGACAGGGATACTGAAGCTTTCTTT. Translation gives CASRPFDRDTEAFF.

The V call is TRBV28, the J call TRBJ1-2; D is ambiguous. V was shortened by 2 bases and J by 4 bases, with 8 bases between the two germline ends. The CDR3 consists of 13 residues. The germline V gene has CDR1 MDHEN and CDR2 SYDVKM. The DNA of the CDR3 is TGTGCCAGCAGTTTAGGCAATGCCTATGGCTACACCTTC. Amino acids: CASSLGNAYGYTF.

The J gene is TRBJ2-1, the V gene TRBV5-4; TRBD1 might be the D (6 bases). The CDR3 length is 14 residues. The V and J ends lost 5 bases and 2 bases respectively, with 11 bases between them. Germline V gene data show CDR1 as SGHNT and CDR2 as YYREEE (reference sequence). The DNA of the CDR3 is TGTGCCAGCAGAGCTAGGACAGCCTACAATGAGCAGTTCTTC. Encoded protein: CASRARTAYNEQFF.

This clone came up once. The CDR3 bases are TGTGCCAGCTCACCCGGGACAGGGGGCTTGGAGACCCAGTACTTC. Amino acid sequence: CASSPGTGGLETQYF. The rearrangement links TRBV18 to TRBJ2-5, with 12 bases lining up with TRBD1. V was clipped by 3 bases and J by 5 bases; unmatched bases: 4. The CDR3 runs to 15 residues. Per germline, CDR1 KGHSH and CDR2 LQKENI. Filled out from reference TRBV18 and TRBJ2-5, the complete variable domain reads NAGVMQNPRHLVRRRGQEARLRCSPMKGHSHVYWYRQLPEEGLKFMVYLQKENIIDESGMPKERFSAEFPKEGPSILRIQQVVRGDSAAYFCASSPGTGGLETQYFGPGTRLLVL.

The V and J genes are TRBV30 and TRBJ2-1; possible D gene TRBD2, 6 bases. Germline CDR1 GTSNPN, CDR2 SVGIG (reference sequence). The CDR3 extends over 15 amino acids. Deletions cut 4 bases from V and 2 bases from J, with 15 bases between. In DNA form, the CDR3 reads TGTGCCTGGACCCTGACTAGAAGTCCCTACAATGAGCAGTTCTTC. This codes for CAWTLTRSPYNEQFF.

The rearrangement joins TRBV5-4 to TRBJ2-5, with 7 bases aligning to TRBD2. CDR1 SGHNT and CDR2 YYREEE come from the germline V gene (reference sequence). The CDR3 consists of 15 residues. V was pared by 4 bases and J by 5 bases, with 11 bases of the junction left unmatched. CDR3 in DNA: TGTGCCAGCAGCAGCTCTAGCGGACGCGGTGAGACCCAGTACTTC. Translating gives CASSSSSGRGETQYF.

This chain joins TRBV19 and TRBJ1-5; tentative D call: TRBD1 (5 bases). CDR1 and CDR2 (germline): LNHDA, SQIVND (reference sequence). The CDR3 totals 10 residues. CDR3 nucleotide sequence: TGTGCTTTGGGGGGTCAGCCCCAGCATTTT. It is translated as CALGGQPQHF.

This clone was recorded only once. The CDR3 sequence: CASSLGGQTASPLHF. CDR3 bases: TGTGCCAGCAGCTTAGGGGGACAGACAGCATCACCCCTCCACTTT. The rearrangement uses TRBV7-9 and TRBJ1-6, with 7 bases aligning to TRBD1. The CDR3 runs to 15 residues. Germline CDR1 SEHNR, CDR2 FQNEAQ (reference sequence). Germline trimming cut 1 base from V and 10 bases from J; bases unmatched to any gene: 7.

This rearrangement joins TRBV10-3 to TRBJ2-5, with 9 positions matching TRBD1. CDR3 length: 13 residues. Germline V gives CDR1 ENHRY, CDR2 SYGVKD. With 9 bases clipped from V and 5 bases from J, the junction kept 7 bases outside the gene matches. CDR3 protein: CAITQGAGETQYF. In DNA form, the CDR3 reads TGTGCCATTACACAGGGGGCGGGGGAGACCCAGTACTTC.

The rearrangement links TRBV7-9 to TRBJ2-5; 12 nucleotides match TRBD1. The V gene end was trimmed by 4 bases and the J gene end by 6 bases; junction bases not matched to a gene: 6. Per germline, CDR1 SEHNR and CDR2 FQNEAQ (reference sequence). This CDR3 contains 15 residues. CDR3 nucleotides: TGTGCCAGCAGCTCCGGGACAGGGGGCGGAAAGACCCAGTACTTC. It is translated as CASSSGTGGGKTQYF.

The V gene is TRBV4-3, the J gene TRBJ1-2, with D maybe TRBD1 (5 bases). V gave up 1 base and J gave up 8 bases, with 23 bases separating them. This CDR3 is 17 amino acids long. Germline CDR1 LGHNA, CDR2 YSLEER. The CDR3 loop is CASSQVFSAGRIEGYTF. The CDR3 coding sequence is TGCGCCAGCAGCCAAGTTTTCTCAGCAGGGAGGATTGAAGGCTACACCTTC.

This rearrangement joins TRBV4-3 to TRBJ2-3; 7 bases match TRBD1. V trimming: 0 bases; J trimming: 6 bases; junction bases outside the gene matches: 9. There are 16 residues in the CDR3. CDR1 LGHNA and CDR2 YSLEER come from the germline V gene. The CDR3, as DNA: TGCGCCAGCAGCCAAGATCGCGGGCCGACAGGGGATACGCAGTATTTT. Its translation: CASSQDRGPTGDTQYF.